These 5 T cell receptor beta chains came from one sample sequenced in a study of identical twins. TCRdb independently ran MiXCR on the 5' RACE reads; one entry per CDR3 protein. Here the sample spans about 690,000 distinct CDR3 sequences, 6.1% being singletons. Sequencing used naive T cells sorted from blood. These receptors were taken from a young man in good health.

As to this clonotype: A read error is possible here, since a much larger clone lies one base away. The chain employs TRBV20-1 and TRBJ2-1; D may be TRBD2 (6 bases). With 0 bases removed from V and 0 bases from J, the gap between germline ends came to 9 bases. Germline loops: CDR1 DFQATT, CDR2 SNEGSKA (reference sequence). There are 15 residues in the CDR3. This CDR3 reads CSARDRGSSYNEQFF. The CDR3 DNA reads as TGCAGTGCTAGAGATCGGGGGAGCTCCTACAATGAGCAGTTCTTC.

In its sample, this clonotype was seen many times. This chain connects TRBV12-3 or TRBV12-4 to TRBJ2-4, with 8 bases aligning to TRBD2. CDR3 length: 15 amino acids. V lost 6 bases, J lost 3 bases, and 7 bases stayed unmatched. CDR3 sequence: CASRARGGVKNIQYF. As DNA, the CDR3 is TGTGCCAGCAGGGCCCGGGGGGGTGTCAAAAACATTCAGTACTTC.

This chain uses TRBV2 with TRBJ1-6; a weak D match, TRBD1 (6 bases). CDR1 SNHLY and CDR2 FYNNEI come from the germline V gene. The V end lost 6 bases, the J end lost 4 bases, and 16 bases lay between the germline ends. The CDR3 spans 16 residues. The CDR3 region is CASRAGQTTYNSPLHF. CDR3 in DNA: TGTGCCAGCAGAGCAGGACAGACTACATATAATTCACCCCTCCACTTT.

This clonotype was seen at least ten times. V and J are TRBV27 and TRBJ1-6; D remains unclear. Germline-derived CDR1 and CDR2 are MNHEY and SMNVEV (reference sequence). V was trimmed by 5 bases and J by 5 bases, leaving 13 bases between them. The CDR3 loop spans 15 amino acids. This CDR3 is CASSVIASNNSPLHF. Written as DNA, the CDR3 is TGTGCCAGCAGTGTAATAGCGTCCAATAATTCACCCCTCCACTTT.

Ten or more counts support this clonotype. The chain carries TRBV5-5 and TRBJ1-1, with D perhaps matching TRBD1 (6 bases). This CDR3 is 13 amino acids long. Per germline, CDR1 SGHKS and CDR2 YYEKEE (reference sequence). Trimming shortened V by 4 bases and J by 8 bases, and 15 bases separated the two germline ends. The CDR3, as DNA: TGTGCCAGCAGCCATCCCGGGACAAACGAAGCTTTCTTT. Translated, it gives CASSHPGTNEAFF.